This T cell receptor (beta chain) appears in the sequencing data of a study of PD-L1 blockade in urothelial cancer. Study-wide context: Patients had undergone 0 to 3 prior chemotherapy regimens. General observations from the study: Better survival was predicted by below-median pretreatment blood TCR clonality.

This table comes from immunoSEQ multiplex PCR, and its TCRdb copy is limited to in-frame clones, with some not included. This sample has about 120,000 clones; around 88% occur once, and the top ten carry under 2%. Notes on this clone: Its antigen is not identified.

Time point meaning: peripheral blood 6 weeks after treatment start. This CDR3 region has 15 residues. Germline V gives CDR1 LGHNT, CDR2 FRNRAP. With 1 base clipped from V and 5 bases from J, the junction kept 8 bases outside the gene matches. The sample was PBMCs, taken around atezolizumab (anti-PD-L1) treatment. This TCR derives from a man aged 60-69 years with urothelial cancer. V usage is TRBV12-5 and J usage is TRBJ2-7; TRBD2 matches at 7 bases. CDR3 sequence (DNA): TGTGCTAGTGGTTTGGCCGTCCTGGGGGGGAACGAGCAGTACTTC. Amino acids: CASGLAVLGGNEQYF.